The 23 T cell receptor beta chains in this list originate from one sample, sequenced in a study of cytomegalovirus exposure and HLA in healthy donors (dated by TCRdb to 2017 to 2019). The method was the immunoSEQ multiplex PCR assay. A mixture of 60 forward primers for TCR Vbeta segments and 13 reverse primers for TCR Jbeta segments was used in the multiplex PCR. Not all clones reach the TCRdb copy of this immuneACCESS table, which keeps in-frame sequences only. Checked studies attribute under half of the gap to unresolved V genes and leave the rest unexplained. In this sample the table shows 150,000 to 200,000 clones, 65% to 85% of which occur a single time. 1% to 1.5% of the sample is taken by the ten largest. What was sequenced was PBMCs. The receptors were gathered from a man aged 50 to 60 in good health and CMV-seropositive.

V is TRBV23-1 and J is TRBJ2-1; D remains ambiguous. TRBV23-1 belongs to the ORF category, with a function that is uncertain. The V and J ends lost 8 bases and 0 bases respectively, with 17 bases between them. This CDR3 is 16 amino acids long. The CDR3 here is CASEACFLSSYNEQFF. CDR3 bases: TGCGCCAGCGAGGCCTGTTTCCTAAGCTCCTACAATGAGCAGTTCTTC.

This clone showed up just once. This chain uses TRBV5-1 with TRBJ2-1, with 8 positions matching TRBD2. The germline V gene encodes CDR1 SGHRS and CDR2 YFSETQ. The CDR3 extends over 15 amino acids. With V trimmed by 2 bases and J by 0 bases, 1 base remained unmatched. The CDR3 is CASSLAGDSYNEQFF. In DNA form, the CDR3 reads TGCGCCAGCAGCTTAGCGGGGGACTCCTACAATGAGCAGTTCTTC.

The V gene is TRBV6-7, the J gene TRBJ1-1; D possibly corresponds to TRBD1 (5 bases). TRBV6-7 is an ORF, with its function uncertain. The CDR3 length is 17 residues. V lost 0 bases and J 4 bases, leaving 18 bases between the germline ends. The CDR3 protein is CASSYSKEAGLPTEAFF. DNA of the CDR3: TGTGCCAGCAGTTACTCGAAAGAGGCAGGGTTGCCCACTGAAGCTTTCTTT.

The chain employs TRBV14 and TRBJ2-7, with TRBD1 as a possible D gene (5 bases). This CDR3 comprises 15 residues. Germline lookup yields CDR1 SGHDN and CDR2 FVKESK. V gave up 1 base and J gave up 3 bases, with 13 bases separating them. The CDR3, as DNA: TGTGCCAGCAGCCAAGGAATGGGGCCATACTACGAGCAGTACTTC. Amino acids: CASSQGMGPYYEQYF.

The chain uses TRBV4-2 and TRBJ1-5; D is possibly TRBD1 (6 bases). CDR1 is LGHNA, CDR2 YNFKEQ, per germline. V lost 0 bases and J 5 bases, leaving 17 bases between the germline ends. CDR3 size: 17 residues. DNA of the CDR3: TGTGCCAGCAGCCAAGAGGGACAACAACATGGGGATCAGCCCCAGCATTTT. Amino acids: CASSQEGQQHGDQPQHF.

V gene TRBV6-1 combines with J gene TRBJ1-2; 12 nucleotides agree with TRBD1. V lost 4 bases and J lost 3; bases outside the gene matches: 3. CDR1 is MNHNS and CDR2 is SASEGT in the germline V gene. CDR3 length equals 15 residues. DNA for the CDR3: TGTGCCAGCAGTGGGGGGACAGGGGGCTACTATGGCTACACCTTC. The encoded protein is CASSGGTGGYYGYTF.

The chain couples TRBV28 to TRBJ2-5; D not certain. The germline gives CDR1 MDHEN, CDR2 SYDVKM. The CDR3 loop spans 12 amino acids. V dropped 7 bases and J dropped 5 bases, with 11 bases sitting between them. This CDR3 is CASTDRVETQYF. CDR3 nucleotides: TGTGCCAGCACCGACCGGGTGGAGACCCAGTACTTC.

The chain uses TRBV11-2 and TRBJ2-5, with 7 bases lining up with TRBD1. The J segment lost 5 bases and the V segment lost 2 bases, leaving 5 bases of the junction unmatched. This CDR3 region has 14 residues. Germline V gives CDR1 SGHAT, CDR2 FQNNGV. The DNA for the CDR3 is TGTGCCAGCAGCTTATACGGGACAGAGGAGACCCAGTACTTC. Protein: CASSLYGTEETQYF.

This clone was seen only a few times. V is TRBV28 and J is TRBJ1-3, with D tentatively TRBD1 (6 bases). Per the germline V gene, CDR1 is MDHEN and CDR2 is SYDVKM. Deletions cut 8 bases from V and 5 bases from J, with 19 bases between. CDR3 size: 15 residues. The CDR3 nucleotides read TGTGCCAGCGGCCTCGGGGTCAGGGGTCGAAACACCATATATTTT. This gives the protein CASGLGVRGRNTIYF. The full variable domain, in which reference TRBV28 and TRBJ1-3 provide the parts outside the CDR3, is DVKVTQSSRYLVKRTGEKVFLECVQDMDHENMFWYRQDPGLGLRLIYFSYDVKMKEKGDIPEGYSVSREKKERFSLILESASTNQTSMYLCASGLGVRGRNTIYFGEGSWLTVV.

The rearrangement uses TRBV9 and TRBJ1-1; the D is unclear. The CDR3 spans 12 residues. Germline V gives CDR1 SGDLS, CDR2 YYNGEE. V was shortened by 0 bases and J by 10 bases, with 10 bases between the two germline ends. CDR3 sequence (DNA): TGTGCCAGCAGCGTAGGAACGGGGATAGCTTTCTTT. Translation: CASSVGTGIAFF.

Details on this clone: One junction end does not reproduce the germline sequence, and a read error may be involved. CDR3 nucleotides: TGTGCCAGCAGGCGGGACAGGGGGAATCAAGAGGCCCAGTACTTC. This gives the protein CASRRDRGNQEAQYF. The V call is TRBV2, the J call TRBJ2-5, with 11 bases lining up with TRBD1. The CDR3 has 15 amino acids. Germline CDR1 is SNHLY and CDR2 is FYNNEI.

J is TRBJ2-1 and V is TRBV29-1; 7 bases fit TRBD1. The junction had 6 bases not matched to a gene; V was cut back by 5 bases and J by 14 bases. Germline V gene sequence: CDR1 SQVTM, CDR2 ANQGSEA. The CDR3 consists of 10 residues. CDR3 coding DNA: TGCAGCGTTCGACAGGGATGGGAGTTCTTC. It yields the protein CSVRQGWEFF.

The V call is TRBV4-3, the J call TRBJ2-4; TRBD1 matches at 8 bases. The CDR3 totals 15 residues. J was trimmed by 7 bases and V by 0 bases; bases with no gene match: 5. In germline, CDR1 is LGHNA, CDR2 YSLEER. This CDR3 is CASSQESAGGNIQYF. For the CDR3, the DNA is TGCGCCAGCAGCCAAGAATCTGCAGGGGGCAACATTCAGTACTTC.

This clone has only one observation. This chain links TRBV19 with TRBJ1-5; no firm D call. The V gene's germline CDR1 is LNHDA and CDR2 SQIVND (reference sequence). The CDR3 totals 15 residues. The ends were cut back, 7 bases at V and 2 bases at J, with 15 bases in the middle. The CDR3 DNA reads TGTGCCAGTAATATGGGCGAGTATCGCAATCAGCCCCAGCATTTT. It specifies CASNMGEYRNQPQHF.

As DNA, the CDR3 is TGTGCCAGCCAAGGGGCGACGAGCTCCTACGAGCAGTACTTC. It encodes CASQGATSSYEQYF. This chain joins TRBV18 and TRBJ2-7; the D gene is possibly TRBD1 (5 bases). The germline CDR1 and CDR2 sequences are KGHSH and LQKENI. CDR3 length: 14 residues. The V end lost 8 bases, the J end lost 0 bases, and 14 bases lay between the germline ends.

The chain carries TRBV28 and TRBJ2-1, with D maybe TRBD2 (5 bases). Germline lookup yields CDR1 MDHEN and CDR2 SYDVKM. This CDR3 has 14 amino acids. V lost 11 bases and J lost 7, with 21 bases in between. The CDR3: CALVGAGAWNEQFF. The CDR3 nucleotides read TGTGCCCTCGTAGGCGCGGGCGCTTGGAATGAGCAGTTCTTC.

This clone was seen a handful of times. J is TRBJ2-6 and V is TRBV6-5, with TRBD1 matching 7 bases. The CDR3 has 15 amino acids. From germline, CDR1 is MNHEY and CDR2 SVGAGI. V lost 5 bases, J lost 2 bases, and 3 bases stayed unmatched. CDR3: CASSTTGAGANVLTF. In DNA form, the CDR3 reads TGTGCCAGCAGTACCACAGGGGCTGGGGCCAACGTCCTGACTTTC.

V is TRBV6-4 and J is TRBJ2-3; maybe TRBD2 (5 bases). There are 16 residues in the CDR3. V lost 3 bases and J lost 2, with 15 bases in between. Germline CDR1 MRHNA, CDR2 SNTAGT. The CDR3: CASSDGRPTNTDTQYF. CDR3 DNA: TGTGCCAGCAGTGATGGCAGGCCGACTAACACAGATACGCAGTATTTT.

J is TRBJ1-5 and V is TRBV7-9, with D possibly being TRBD1 (5 bases). Trimming took 5 bases from V and 6 from J, leaving 11 bases between them. Germline CDR1 and CDR2: SEHNR and FQNEAQ (reference sequence). The CDR3 totals 13 residues. The CDR3 loop reads CASSVTQGQPQHF. CDR3 bases: TGTGCCAGCAGCGTGACGCAGGGTCAGCCCCAGCATTTT.

The chain carries TRBV5-5 and TRBJ2-2; 13 bases agree with TRBD2. The CDR3 has 18 amino acids. Germline CDR1 SGHKS, CDR2 YYEKEE (reference sequence). V dropped 0 bases and J dropped 7; count of bases not matched to a gene: 9. The CDR3 sequence: CASSLAPTSGRADGELFF. The CDR3 nucleotides read TGTGCCAGCAGCTTGGCTCCTACTAGCGGGAGGGCCGACGGGGAGCTGTTTTTT.

The chain links TRBV29-1 to TRBJ2-7; 14 nucleotides align to TRBD2. The V and J ends lost 6 bases and 6 bases, in that order; junction bases with no gene match: 10. CDR3 length equals 15 residues. Germline CDR1 is SQVTM and CDR2 is ANQGSEA. DNA for the CDR3: TGCAGCGTACTTAGGACTAGCGGGAGGACGGGCGAGCAGTACTTC. It yields the protein CSVLRTSGRTGEQYF.

This chain connects TRBV27 to TRBJ1-1; no clear D gene. Germline V lookup: CDR1 MNHEY, CDR2 SMNVEV (reference sequence). This CDR3 comprises 13 residues. Trimming stripped 3 bases from V and 6 bases from J, with 11 bases between. This CDR3 is CASSLTSPSEAFF. CDR3 bases: TGTGCCAGCAGTTTGACATCCCCCTCTGAAGCTTTCTTT.

This clone was observed a handful of times. The chain uses TRBV11-3 and TRBJ1-1; D ambiguous. V lost 5 bases and J 3 bases, leaving 10 bases between the germline ends. The CDR3 is 13 residues long. CDR1 and CDR2 (germline): SGHNT, YENEEA. CDR3 sequence (DNA): TGTGCCAGCAGCCGGGAAGTTTACACTGAAGCTTTCTTT. Translated, it gives CASSREVYTEAFF. Variable domain in full (rest from reference TRBV11-3 and TRBJ1-1): EAGVVQSPRYKIIEKKQPVAFWCNPISGHNTLYWYLQNLGQGPELLIRYENEEAVDDSQLPKDRFSAERLKGVDSTLKIQPAELGDSAVYLCASSREVYTEAFFGQGTRLTVV.